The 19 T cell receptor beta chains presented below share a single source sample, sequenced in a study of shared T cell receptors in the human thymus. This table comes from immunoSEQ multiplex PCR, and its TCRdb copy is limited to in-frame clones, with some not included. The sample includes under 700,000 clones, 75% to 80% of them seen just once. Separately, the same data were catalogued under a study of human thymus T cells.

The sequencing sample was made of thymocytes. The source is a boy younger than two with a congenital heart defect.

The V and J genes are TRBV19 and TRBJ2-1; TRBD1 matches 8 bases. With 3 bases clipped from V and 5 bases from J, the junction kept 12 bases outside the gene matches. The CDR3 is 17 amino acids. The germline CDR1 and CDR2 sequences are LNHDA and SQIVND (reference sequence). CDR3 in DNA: TGTGCCAGTAGTATCCCGACAGGGGATGGAGCCCACAATGAGCAGTTCTTC. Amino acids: CASSIPTGDGAHNEQFF.

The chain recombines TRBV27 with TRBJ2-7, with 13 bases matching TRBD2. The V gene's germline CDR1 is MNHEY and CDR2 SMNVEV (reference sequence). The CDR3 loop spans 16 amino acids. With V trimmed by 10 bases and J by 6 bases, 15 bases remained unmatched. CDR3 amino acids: CATRTSGRRSYSEQYF. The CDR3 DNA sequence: TGTGCCACCCGGACTAGCGGGAGAAGGTCCTACAGCGAGCAGTACTTC.

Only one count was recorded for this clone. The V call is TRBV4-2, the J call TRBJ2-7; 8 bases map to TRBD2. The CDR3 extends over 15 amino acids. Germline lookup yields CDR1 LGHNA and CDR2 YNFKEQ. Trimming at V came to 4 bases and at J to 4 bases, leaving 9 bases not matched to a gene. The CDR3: CASSLRLANWYEQYF. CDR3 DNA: TGTGCCAGCAGCCTAAGACTAGCGAACTGGTACGAGCAGTACTTC.

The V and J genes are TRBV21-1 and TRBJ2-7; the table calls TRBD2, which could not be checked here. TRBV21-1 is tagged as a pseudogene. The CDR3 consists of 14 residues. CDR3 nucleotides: TGTGCCAGCAGCAAAGTGAGGAGAGGCGGGGAGCAGTACTTC. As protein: CASSKVRRGGEQYF.

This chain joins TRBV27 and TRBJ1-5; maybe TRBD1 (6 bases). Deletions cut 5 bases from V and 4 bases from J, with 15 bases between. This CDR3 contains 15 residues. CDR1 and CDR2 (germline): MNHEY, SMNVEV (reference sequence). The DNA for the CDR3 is TGTGCCAGCAGTCCCTCCGCGGGGGCAAATCAGCCCCAGCATTTT. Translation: CASSPSAGANQPQHF.

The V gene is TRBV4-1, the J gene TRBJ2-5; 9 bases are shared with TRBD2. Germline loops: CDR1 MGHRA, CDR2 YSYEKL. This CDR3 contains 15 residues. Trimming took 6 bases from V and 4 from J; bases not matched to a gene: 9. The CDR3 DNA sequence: TGCGCCAGCAGACCTAGCGGGGCCGGGGGAGAGACCCAGTACTTC. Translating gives CASRPSGAGGETQYF.

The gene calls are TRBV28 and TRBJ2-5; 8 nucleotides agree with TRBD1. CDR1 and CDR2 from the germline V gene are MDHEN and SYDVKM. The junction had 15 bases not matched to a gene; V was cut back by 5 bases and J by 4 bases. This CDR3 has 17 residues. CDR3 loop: CASSPIQGAEWAETQYF. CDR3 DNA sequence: TGTGCCAGCAGTCCAATTCAGGGGGCGGAATGGGCAGAGACCCAGTACTTC.

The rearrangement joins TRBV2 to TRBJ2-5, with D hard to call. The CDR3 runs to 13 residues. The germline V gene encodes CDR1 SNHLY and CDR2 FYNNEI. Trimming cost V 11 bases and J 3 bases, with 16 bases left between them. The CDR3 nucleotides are TGTGCCCCCTGGTGGAGTCCCGAAGAGACCCAGTACTTC. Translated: CAPWWSPEETQYF.

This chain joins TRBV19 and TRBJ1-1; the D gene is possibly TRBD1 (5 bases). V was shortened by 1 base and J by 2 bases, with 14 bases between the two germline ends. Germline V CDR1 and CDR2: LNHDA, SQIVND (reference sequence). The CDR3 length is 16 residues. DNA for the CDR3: TGTGCCAGTAGTATAGTACAGGAGGGAGGTAACACTGAAGCTTTCTTT. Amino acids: CASSIVQEGGNTEAFF.

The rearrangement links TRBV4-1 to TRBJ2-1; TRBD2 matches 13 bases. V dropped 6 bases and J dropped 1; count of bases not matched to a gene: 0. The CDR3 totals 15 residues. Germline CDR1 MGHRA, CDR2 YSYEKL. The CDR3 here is CASRGLAGSYNEQFF. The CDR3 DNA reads TGCGCCAGCAGGGGACTAGCGGGATCCTACAATGAGCAGTTCTTC.

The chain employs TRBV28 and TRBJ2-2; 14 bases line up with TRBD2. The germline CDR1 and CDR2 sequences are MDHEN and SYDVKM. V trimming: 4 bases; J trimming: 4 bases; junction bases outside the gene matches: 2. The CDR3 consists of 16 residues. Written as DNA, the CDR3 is TGTGCCAGCAGTTGGACTAGCGGGAGGAGCACCGGGGAGCTGTTTTTT. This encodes CASSWTSGRSTGELFF.

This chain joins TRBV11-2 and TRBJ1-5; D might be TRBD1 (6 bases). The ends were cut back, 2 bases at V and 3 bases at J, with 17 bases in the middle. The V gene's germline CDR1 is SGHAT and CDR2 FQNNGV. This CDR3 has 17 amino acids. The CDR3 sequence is CASSLFVGGVDNQPQHF. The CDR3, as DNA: TGTGCCAGCAGCTTATTTGTAGGGGGGGTTGACAATCAGCCCCAGCATTTT.

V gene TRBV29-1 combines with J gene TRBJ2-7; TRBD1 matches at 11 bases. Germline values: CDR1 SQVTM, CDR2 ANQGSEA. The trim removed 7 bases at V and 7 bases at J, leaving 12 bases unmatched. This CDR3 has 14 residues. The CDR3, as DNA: TGCAGCGCCCGGACAGGGGGCACCTCTGGAGAGCAGTACTTC. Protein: CSARTGGTSGEQYF.

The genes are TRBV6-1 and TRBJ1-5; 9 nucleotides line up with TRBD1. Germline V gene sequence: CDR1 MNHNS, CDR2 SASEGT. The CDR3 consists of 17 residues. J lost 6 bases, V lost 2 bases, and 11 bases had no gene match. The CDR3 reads CASSELWDREPAQPQHF. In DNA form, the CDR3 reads TGTGCCAGCAGTGAACTCTGGGACAGGGAACCAGCTCAGCCCCAGCATTTT.

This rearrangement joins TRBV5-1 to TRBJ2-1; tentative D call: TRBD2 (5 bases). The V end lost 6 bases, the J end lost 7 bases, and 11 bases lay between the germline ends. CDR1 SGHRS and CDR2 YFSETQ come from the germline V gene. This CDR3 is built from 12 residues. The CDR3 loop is CASTVRGNEQFF. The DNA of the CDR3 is TGCGCCAGCACGGTACGAGGGAATGAGCAGTTCTTC.

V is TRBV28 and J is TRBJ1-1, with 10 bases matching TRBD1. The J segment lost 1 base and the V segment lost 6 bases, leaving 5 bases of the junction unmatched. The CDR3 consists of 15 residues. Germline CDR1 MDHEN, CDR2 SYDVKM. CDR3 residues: CASRNDRGRNTEAFF. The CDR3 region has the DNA TGTGCCAGCAGAAATGACAGGGGGCGGAACACTGAAGCTTTCTTT.

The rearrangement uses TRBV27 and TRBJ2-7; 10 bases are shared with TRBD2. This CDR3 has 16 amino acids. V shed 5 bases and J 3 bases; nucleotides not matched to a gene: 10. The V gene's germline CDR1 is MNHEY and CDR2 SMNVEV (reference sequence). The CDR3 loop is CASSQRTSGVYYEQYF. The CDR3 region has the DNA TGTGCCAGCAGTCAGAGGACTAGCGGAGTTTACTACGAGCAGTACTTC.

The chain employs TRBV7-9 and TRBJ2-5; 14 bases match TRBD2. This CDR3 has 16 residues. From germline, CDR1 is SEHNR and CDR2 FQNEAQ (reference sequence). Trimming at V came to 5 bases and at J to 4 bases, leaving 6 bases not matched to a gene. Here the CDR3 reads CASSRVGTSGRETQYF. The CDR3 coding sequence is TGTGCCAGCAGCCGGGTCGGGACTAGCGGGAGAGAGACCCAGTACTTC.

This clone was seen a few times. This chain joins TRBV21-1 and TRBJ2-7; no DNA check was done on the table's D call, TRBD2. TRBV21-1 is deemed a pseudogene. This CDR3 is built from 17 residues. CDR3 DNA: TGTGCCAGCAGCAATAGTAGTTCGCGAACGGGGTCCTACGAGCAGTACTTC. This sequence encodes CASSNSSSRTGSYEQYF.